This is a list of T cell receptor beta chains from one sample in a study of Tregs in tolerant kidney transplant recipients. The repertoire was sequenced with immunoSEQ multiplex PCR; TCRdb's copy has only in-frame clones and lacks some. The sample holds fewer than 100,000 clones, over 85% seen once. The sample consisted of CD4+ T cells from blood, taken before the transplant. These TCRs come from a human donor who received a combined kidney and bone marrow transplant. Both conserved end residues are trimmed from each CDR3. D genes are given only for firm matches. The listing skips clone size in some rows; elsewhere it reads once, few, many or a size class.

abundance	v_gene	j_gene	len	d_gene	CDR3aa
NA	TRBV11-3	TRBJ2-7	12	TRBD2	ASSQGLAVLEQY
NA	TRBV11-2	TRBJ2-7	14	NA	ASSTKPQGAAYEQY
NA	TRBV6-5	TRBJ1-4	13	NA	ASSYHSTGNEKLF
NA	TRBV2	TRBJ1-2	13	NA	ASSDAGRGMHGYT
NA	TRBV7-2	TRBJ2-5	13	TRBD1	ASSLAGQVQETQY
once	TRBV4-3	TRBJ2-5	16	TRBD1	ASSQEGVVTGPQETQY
NA	TRBV5-1	TRBJ2-4	11	NA	ASSYDPGMGWY
NA	TRBV30	TRBJ1-3	15	NA	AWSVSPPGTRGNTIY
NA	TRBV5-4	TRBJ1-3	13	TRBD1	ASSLGQGGRNTIY
NA	TRBV19	TRBJ2-7	13	TRBD2	ASSSLAGGPFEQY
NA	TRBV11-2	TRBJ2-5	10	NA	ASSLNRETQY
NA	TRBV7-8	TRBJ2-3	13	TRBD2	ASSARDYDTDTQY
NA	TRBV28	TRBJ1-2	14	NA	ASRQMGAGSNYGYT
NA	TRBV28	TRBJ1-2	15	NA	ASSIAAAPRANYGYT
NA	TRBV21-1	TRBJ2-7	11	NA	ASSKVSHRKQS
NA	TRBV4-1	TRBJ2-2	13	TRBD2	ASSPSSGRSGELF
NA	TRBV11-1	TRBJ2-2	16	NA	ASSPKRTGEVNTGELF
NA	TRBV11-2	TRBJ2-3	13	NA	ASSPRQVVTDTQY
NA	TRBV18	TRBJ1-1	16	NA	ASSPRRGRTSESTEAF
NA	TRBV9	TRBJ2-1	12	TRBD2	ASSVETSGRAPF
NA	TRBV9	TRBJ2-7	11	NA	ASSVANGYEQY
NA	TRBV19	TRBJ1-1	10	TRBD1	ASSPLDRGAF